The present entry profiles one T cell receptor beta chain with its context. This specimen comes from a study of glioma-infiltrating T cells after dendritic cell vaccination. Regarding time point: after dendritic cell vaccination, including at tumor progression/relapse. Assay used: immunoSEQ multiplex PCR; TCRdb lists only in-frame clones, some missing. The data show over 80,000 clones, about 81% seen once. Germline V gene data show CDR1 as SGHRS and CDR2 as YFSETQ. This CDR3 region has 13 residues. Trimming took 5 bases from V and 2 from J, leaving 8 bases between them. The sequencing here drew on blood, taken after dendritic cell vaccination. The chain links TRBV5-1 to TRBJ1-3; D is unclear. The clonotype originates from a human donor with glioblastoma. CDR3 sequence (DNA): TGCGCCAGCAGGATTGCGACTGGAAACACCATATATTTT. Translated: CASRIATGNTIYF.